The source of this T cell receptor beta chain is a study of blood T cell repertoires in COVID-19. Profiling relied on immunoSEQ multiplex PCR, and the TCRdb table lists in-frame clones only, not all of them. Among 210,000 or so clones, around nine tenths were seen once, and the ten largest hold less than 3.5%. The CDR3 has 14 residues. Germline-derived CDR1 and CDR2 are LGHDT and YNNKEL (reference sequence). Trimming stripped 4 bases from V and 2 bases from J, with 10 bases between. This receptor was taken from a woman aged 60-75 years with acute or convalescent COVID-19. The chain recombines TRBV3-1 (or the pseudogene TRBV3-2) with TRBJ2-3, with D possibly matching TRBD2 (6 bases). Sequenced material: peripheral blood. CDR3 DNA sequence: TGTGCCAGCAGCCGTCGGGGGTACACAGATACGCAGTATTTT. Residues: CASSRRGYTDTQYF.